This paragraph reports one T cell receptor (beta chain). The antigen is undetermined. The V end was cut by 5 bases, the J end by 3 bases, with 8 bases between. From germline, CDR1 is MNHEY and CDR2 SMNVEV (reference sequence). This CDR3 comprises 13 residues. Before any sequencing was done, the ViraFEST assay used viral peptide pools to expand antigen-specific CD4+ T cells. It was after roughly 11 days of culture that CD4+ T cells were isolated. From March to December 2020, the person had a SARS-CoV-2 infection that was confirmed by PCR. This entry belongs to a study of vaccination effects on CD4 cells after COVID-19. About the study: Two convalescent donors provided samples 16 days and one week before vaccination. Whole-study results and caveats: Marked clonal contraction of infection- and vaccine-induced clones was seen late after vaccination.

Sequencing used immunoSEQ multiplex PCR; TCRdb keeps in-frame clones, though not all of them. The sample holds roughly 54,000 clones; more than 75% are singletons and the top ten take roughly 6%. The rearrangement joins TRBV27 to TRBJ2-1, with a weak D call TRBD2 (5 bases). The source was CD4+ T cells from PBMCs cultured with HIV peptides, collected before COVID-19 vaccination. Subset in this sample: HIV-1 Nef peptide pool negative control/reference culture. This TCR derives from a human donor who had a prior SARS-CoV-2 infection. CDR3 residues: CASSSRDYNEQFF. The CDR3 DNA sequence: TGTGCCAGCAGTAGCCGGGACTACAATGAGCAGTTCTTC.